The 20 T cell receptor beta chains in this list originate from one sample, sequenced in a study of blood T cell repertoires in COVID-19. TCRdb's table, derived via immunoSEQ multiplex PCR, lists solely in-frame clones and lacks some. The table records roughly 200,000 clones, more than 75% of them present only once. Sequenced input: peripheral blood. Source of these receptors: a man in his 60s who had recovered from COVID-19.

This clone was observed a few times. This chain links TRBV10-3 with TRBJ2-2; D is ambiguous. This CDR3 has 11 amino acids. Germline V CDR1 and CDR2: ENHRY, SYGVKD. Trimming stripped 11 bases from V and 1 base from J, with 5 bases between. The CDR3 is CAAENTGELFF. CDR3 DNA sequence: TGTGCCGCGGAGAACACCGGGGAGCTGTTTTTT.

The chain joins TRBV7-2 to TRBJ2-1; 8 nucleotides align to TRBD1. Looked up from germline, CDR1 is SGHTA and CDR2 is FQGNSA. This CDR3 is built from 15 residues. With 5 bases clipped from V and 4 bases from J, the junction kept 7 bases outside the gene matches. The CDR3 here is CASSPRTGTYNEQFF. CDR3 bases: TGTGCCAGCAGCCCCCGGACAGGGACTTACAATGAGCAGTTCTTC.

The rearrangement uses TRBV6-5 and TRBJ2-5; 8 bases fit TRBD2. CDR1 and CDR2 (germline): MNHEY, SVGAGI. This CDR3 has 14 residues. J lost 5 bases, V lost 5 bases, and 7 bases had no gene match. CDR3 protein: CASSPPPGGETQYF. CDR3 bases: TGTGCCAGCAGTCCCCCCCCGGGGGGGGAGACCCAGTACTTC.

A single count supports this clone. The genes are TRBV7-3 and TRBJ1-1, with a weak D call TRBD1 (5 bases). Germline values: CDR1 SGHTA, CDR2 FQGTGA. The CDR3 contains 17 residues. Deletions cut 2 bases from V and 2 bases from J, with 18 bases between. This CDR3 is CASSLGRGPPLNTEAFF. The CDR3 region has the DNA TGTGCCAGCAGCTTAGGAAGGGGTCCTCCTCTTAACACTGAAGCTTTCTTT.

The chain joins TRBV5-4 to TRBJ2-5, with D hard to call. V was clipped by 1 base and J by 1 base, with 5 bases between them. Germline V gene data show CDR1 as SGHNT and CDR2 as YYREEE (reference sequence). The CDR3 spans 13 residues. For the CDR3, the DNA is TGTGCCAGCAGCTTGTCCATCCAAGAGACCCAGTACTTC. It encodes CASSLSIQETQYF.

The chain couples TRBV18 to TRBJ2-1; the match to TRBD1 covers 7 bases. The CDR3 is made up of 14 amino acids. Germline CDR1 KGHSH, CDR2 LQKENI. J was trimmed by 3 bases and V by 2 bases; bases with no gene match: 1. CDR3 region: CASSPNRGYNEQFF. The CDR3 DNA is TGTGCCAGCTCACCAAACAGGGGCTACAATGAGCAGTTCTTC.

This clone was counted a single time. The genes are TRBV19 and TRBJ2-2; a possible D gene is TRBD2 (6 bases). Germline CDR1 LNHDA, CDR2 SQIVND (reference sequence). Trimming removed 0 bases from V and 4 bases from J, with 12 bases in between. The CDR3 contains 16 residues. CDR3 residues: CASSIDRLGATGELFF. The CDR3 DNA follows: TGTGCCAGTAGTATAGATCGACTAGGAGCCACCGGGGAGCTGTTTTTT.

The CDR3 region has the DNA TGCGCCAGCAGCTATCACTTAAAAGGGGCACCTGGCTATGGCTACACCTTC. It specifies CASSYHLKGAPGYGYTF. V gene TRBV4-1 combines with J gene TRBJ1-2; TRBD1 is a possible D gene (5 bases). V lost 5 bases, J lost 4 bases, and 23 bases lay in between. This CDR3 has 17 amino acids. Per germline, CDR1 MGHRA and CDR2 YSYEKL.

This clone was detected only a few times. This chain links TRBV5-4 with TRBJ1-6; the D gene is possibly TRBD1 (6 bases). The V end was cut by 4 bases, the J end by 2 bases, with 16 bases between. Germline V gene data show CDR1 as SGHNT and CDR2 as YYREEE (reference sequence). This CDR3 spans 17 amino acids. The DNA of the CDR3 is TGTGCCAGCAGCCTGGGGAGCAGGGGTACCTATAATTCACCCCTCCACTTT. Protein product: CASSLGSRGTYNSPLHF.

CDR3 nucleotides: TGTGCCAGCAGGGGCAGGGGGGACGGCTACACCTTC. Amino acids: CASRGRGDGYTF. This sequence joins TRBV27 and TRBJ1-2, with TRBD1 matching 7 bases. The germline gives CDR1 MNHEY, CDR2 SMNVEV (reference sequence). There are 12 residues in the CDR3. J lost 8 bases, V lost 6 bases, and 6 bases had no gene match.

The chain employs TRBV18 and TRBJ1-4, with unresolved D. Germline assignment: CDR1 KGHSH and CDR2 LQKENI. V was pared by 9 bases and J by 0 bases, with 8 bases between. The length of the CDR3 is 13 residues. CDR3 loop: CASRRSTNEKLFF. As DNA, the CDR3 is TGTGCCAGTCGCAGGTCAACTAATGAAAAACTGTTTTTT.

This clone was counted between two and nine times. This chain joins TRBV7-9 and TRBJ1-1; D gene ambiguous. The CDR3 has 14 residues. V was cut by 1 base and J by 0 bases, with 6 bases left in between. Germline CDR1 reads SEHNR; CDR2 reads FQNEAQ (reference sequence). The CDR3 bases are TGTGCCAGCAGCTTAGGGCAGATGAACACTGAAGCTTTCTTT. This encodes CASSLGQMNTEAFF.

The chain links TRBV10-3 to TRBJ2-1; the match to TRBD2 covers 15 bases. Looked up from germline, CDR1 is ENHRY and CDR2 is SYGVKD. V shed 9 bases and J 6 bases; nucleotides not matched to a gene: 9. The CDR3 has 16 residues. The CDR3, as DNA: TGTGCCATACCGGGACTAGCGGGAGGAGGGGTCAATGAGCAGTTCTTC. As protein: CAIPGLAGGGVNEQFF.

The V call is TRBV29-1, the J call TRBJ1-1; tentatively, D is TRBD1 (6 bases). From germline, CDR1 is SQVTM and CDR2 ANQGSEA. V was pared by 8 bases and J by 11 bases, with 12 bases between. The CDR3 length is 9 residues. CDR3 in DNA: TGCAGCTTTGGACAGCCCGCTTTCTTT. Encoded protein: CSFGQPAFF.

J is TRBJ1-2 and V is TRBV27; D is unresolved. V was clipped by 2 bases and J by 8 bases, with 15 bases between them. Germline CDR1 and CDR2: MNHEY and SMNVEV (reference sequence). This CDR3 is built from 14 residues. This CDR3 reads CASSLAGGARGYTF. CDR3 nucleotide sequence: TGTGCCAGCAGTTTAGCGGGAGGAGCGCGGGGCTACACCTTC.

Only a few counts were recorded for this clone. The V and J genes are TRBV27 and TRBJ2-7; 9 nucleotides agree with TRBD2. The CDR3 loop spans 13 amino acids. Unmatched junction bases numbered 1, after V lost 6 bases and J lost 1 base. The germline V gene has CDR1 MNHEY and CDR2 SMNVEV (reference sequence). The CDR3 loop is CASRTSGSYEQYF. CDR3 sequence (DNA): TGTGCCAGCAGGACTAGCGGTTCCTACGAGCAGTACTTC.

The CDR3 nucleotides are TGTGCCAGCAGTATAGGACTTCTCTACGAGCAGTACTTC. It translates to CASSIGLLYEQYF. The chain joins TRBV27 to TRBJ2-7; a weak D match, TRBD2 (5 bases). The CDR3 spans 13 residues. V shed 5 bases and J shed 3 bases, with 11 bases lying between them. The germline V gene has CDR1 MNHEY and CDR2 SMNVEV (reference sequence).

This CDR3 reads CASSAPTGVNTEAFF. The CDR3, as DNA: TGTGCCAGCAGCGCCCCGACAGGGGTGAACACTGAAGCTTTCTTT. The chain carries TRBV5-4 and TRBJ1-1; 8 bases are shared with TRBD1. This CDR3 comprises 15 residues. The junction had 5 bases not matched to a gene; V was cut back by 4 bases and J by 0 bases. Germline V gene sequence: CDR1 SGHNT, CDR2 YYREEE (reference sequence).

This chain links TRBV9 with TRBJ1-3, with 9 bases fitting TRBD1. Germline-derived CDR1 and CDR2 are SGDLS and YYNGEE. There are 15 residues in the CDR3. The V segment lost 3 bases and the J segment 5 bases; nucleotides outside the gene matches: 6. The CDR3 loop reads CASSGRDRDRNTIYF. The CDR3 DNA is TGTGCCAGCAGCGGCCGGGACAGGGATAGAAACACCATATATTTT.

The chain uses TRBV19 and TRBJ2-6, with 8 bases matching TRBD1. V lost 5 bases, J lost 4 bases, and 7 bases stayed unmatched. The CDR3 covers 16 residues. From germline, CDR1 is LNHDA and CDR2 SQIVND (reference sequence). This chain's CDR3 is CASSPGQGSGANVLTF. CDR3 sequence (DNA): TGTGCCAGTAGTCCTGGACAGGGATCCGGGGCCAACGTCCTGACTTTC.